Listed below are T cell receptor beta chains from one sample, sequenced in a study of T cells after posttransplantation cyclophosphamide. Assay used: immunoSEQ multiplex PCR; TCRdb lists only in-frame clones, some missing. The data show more than 40,000 clones, with none appearing a single time. The sample was PBMCs. Receptors originate from a middle-aged man in good health, CMV-negative, and a related stem cell transplant donor. Each CDR3 is given with its conserved first and last residue. Fields, in order: D gene, clone size, V gene, J gene, CDR3 protein. A D gene is named only where the DNA matches it firmly. Size is stated as once, few, many or a size class.

D: TRBD1; size: many; V: TRBV10-3; J: TRBJ1-2; CDR3: CAISEGTGVPYGYTF
D: NA; size: many; V: TRBV4-3; J: TRBJ1-3; CDR3: CASSQDLRRPRNTIYF
D: NA; size: many; V: TRBV6-6; J: TRBJ2-7; CDR3: CASSSGGSSYEQYF
D: TRBD1; size: many; V: TRBV30; J: TRBJ2-3; CDR3: CAWNLDRSFLTDTQYF
D: TRBD2; size: many; V: TRBV5-1; J: TRBJ2-1; CDR3: CASSFTGGNEQFF
D: TRBD1; size: many; V: TRBV19; J: TRBJ1-4; CDR3: CASSTLGTGGEKLFF
D: TRBD2; size: many; V: TRBV15; J: TRBJ2-5; CDR3: CATQGLAGEQETQYF
D: TRBD1; size: many; V: TRBV6-1; J: TRBJ2-5; CDR3: CASSVSGAGGQETQYF
D: NA; size: many; V: TRBV15; J: TRBJ2-4; CDR3: CATSRGPGGSSDF
D: TRBD1; size: many; V: TRBV5-1; J: TRBJ1-2; CDR3: CASTGGTGNDGYTF
D: NA; size: many; V: TRBV27; J: TRBJ2-2; CDR3: CASSPGSGTGELFF
D: TRBD1; size: many; V: TRBV9; J: TRBJ2-4; CDR3: CASSDGQEPKNIQYF
D: NA; size: few; V: TRBV11-2; J: TRBJ2-5; CDR3: CASSSRGRPQETQYF
D: TRBD2; size: many; V: TRBV14; J: TRBJ2-1; CDR3: CASSQDVSSGGEGEQFF
D: NA; size: many; V: TRBV2; J: TRBJ2-7; CDR3: CASSVILGLARHEQYF
D: TRBD2; size: few; V: TRBV28; J: TRBJ2-5; CDR3: CASSRLAGGPQTQYF
D: TRBD1; size: many; V: TRBV7-9; J: TRBJ1-2; CDR3: CASSLGGGHYGYTF
D: NA; size: many; V: TRBV29-1; J: TRBJ1-3; CDR3: CSVEGTSSGNTIYF
D: NA; size: many; V: TRBV7-2; J: TRBJ1-5; CDR3: CASSTQGGQPQHF
D: TRBD1; size: many; V: TRBV5-1; J: TRBJ1-4; CDR3: CASSLTGQGAEKLFF
D: TRBD2; size: many; V: TRBV4-1; J: TRBJ2-7; CDR3: CASSQSPSGYEQYF
D: NA; size: many; V: TRBV27; J: TRBJ2-1; CDR3: CASSLITSSYNEQFF